The T cell receptor beta chain under discussion was sequenced for a study of blood T cell repertoires in COVID-19. Profiled with immunoSEQ multiplex PCR; TCRdb holds only in-frame clones, not every one. Of fewer than 350,000 clones in the sample, about 89% were seen once. This CDR3 comprises 12 residues. Losses at the gene ends were 6 bases for V and 11 bases for J; bases not matched to a gene: 9. Germline V gene sequence: CDR1 MNHEY, CDR2 SMNVEV (reference sequence). This rearrangement joins TRBV27 to TRBJ1-1; 7 bases agree with TRBD1. Sequencing was carried out using PBMCs or T cells enriched from blood (not recorded which). This receptor was identified in a man aged 55 to 70 who had recovered from COVID-19. The DNA of the CDR3 is TGTGCCAGCAGAGCCCGGACAGGTCGGGCTTTCTTT. Translation gives CASRARTGRAFF.